What follows are 22 T cell receptor beta chains derived from one specimen sequenced in a study of cytomegalovirus exposure and HLA in healthy donors (dated by TCRdb to 2016 to 2017). Preparation of the library involved the immunoSEQ multiplex PCR assay. For the multiplex PCR, a mixture combining 60 forward primers for TCR Vbeta segments and 13 reverse primers for TCR Jbeta segments was used. TCRdb holds this immuneACCESS table with in-frame rearrangements only. Some clones are missing; in checked studies, unresolved V genes explain under half, and the rest has no known cause. Here the sample has under 150,000 clones; around 81% occur a single time. The ten largest clones represent about 0.7% of the sample. What was sequenced was PBMCs. The source is a man younger than 35 in good health and CMV-seronegative.

As to this clone: The sample holds other DNA sequences that translate to the same CDR3. The rearrangement links TRBV25-1 to TRBJ1-6, with a tentative D call TRBD1 (5 bases). V lost 4 bases and J 7 bases, leaving 11 bases between the germline ends. Germline V CDR1 and CDR2: MGHDK, SYGVNS. The CDR3 sequence is 14 residues long. CDR3: CASSVRQLNSPLHF. The DNA for the CDR3 is TGTGCCAGCAGTGTTAGACAGCTAAATTCACCCCTCCACTTT.

The V call is TRBV11-2, the J call TRBJ1-4; TRBD1 matches at 7 bases. There are 16 residues in the CDR3. Trimming took 1 base from V and 4 from J; bases not matched to a gene: 6. Germline lookup yields CDR1 SGHAT and CDR2 FQNNGV. The CDR3 protein is CASSLVPGQINEKLFF. CDR3 in DNA: TGTGCCAGCAGCTTAGTCCCGGGACAGATTAATGAAAAACTGTTTTTT.

This rearrangement joins TRBV7-3 to TRBJ2-5, with 7 bases matching TRBD2. CDR3 size: 15 residues. The V and J ends lost 3 bases and 2 bases, in that order; junction bases with no gene match: 6. CDR1 is SGHTA and CDR2 is FQGTGA in the germline V gene. The CDR3 loop reads CASSLYGGIQETQYF. The DNA for the CDR3 is TGTGCCAGCAGCTTGTACGGGGGGATACAAGAGACCCAGTACTTC.

The J gene is TRBJ1-1, the V gene TRBV9; perhaps TRBD1 as D (5 bases). CDR3 length: 14 residues. Germline values: CDR1 SGDLS, CDR2 YYNGEE. V lost 3 bases and J 10 bases, leaving 19 bases between the germline ends. Here the CDR3 reads CASSEEPGGSLAFF. In nucleotides, the CDR3 is TGTGCCAGCAGCGAGGAGCCGGGGGGTTCGTTAGCTTTCTTT. Looking up the rest from reference TRBV9 and TRBJ1-1 gives the full variable domain: DSGVTQTPKHLITATGQRVTLRCSPRSGDLSVYWYQQSLDQGLQFLIQYYNGEERAKGNILERFSAQQFPDLHSELNLSSLELGDSALYFCASSEEPGGSLAFFGQGTRLTVV.

CDR3: CASRSGASYEQYF. The DNA of the CDR3 is TGTGCCAGCAGATCGGGAGCCTCCTACGAGCAGTACTTC. The chain is built from TRBV27 and TRBJ2-7; perhaps TRBD2 as D (6 bases). V was cut by 6 bases and J by 0 bases, with 9 bases left in between. The CDR3 runs 13 residues. From germline, CDR1 is MNHEY and CDR2 SMNVEV (reference sequence).

The rearrangement joins TRBV29-1 to TRBJ2-3; D might be TRBD2 (6 bases). Trimming pared 2 bases from V and 9 bases from J, leaving 21 bases between. Germline V gene lookup returns CDR1 SQVTM and CDR2 ANQGSEA. The CDR3 is 15 residues long. In DNA, the CDR3 is TGCAGCGTTGAAATGTCTCGGGCTGGAGGGGCCACGCAGTATTTT. It translates to CSVEMSRAGGATQYF.

V and J are TRBV10-1 and TRBJ2-7; D possibly corresponds to TRBD1 (6 bases). This CDR3 is 14 amino acids long. The germline V gene encodes CDR1 WNHNN and CDR2 SYGVQD (reference sequence). The V gene lost 3 bases and the J gene lost 3 bases, with 12 bases spanning the gap. The CDR3 nucleotides are TGCGCCAGCAGTGATGGGGGCACGAGCTACGAGCAGTACTTC. It specifies CASSDGGTSYEQYF.

As concerns this clone: The identical CDR3 is also encoded by other nucleotide sequences in the sample. The chain is built from TRBV27 and TRBJ1-5; 9 bases match TRBD1. The CDR3 runs to 13 residues. Germline loops: CDR1 MNHEY, CDR2 SMNVEV (reference sequence). With V trimmed by 6 bases and J by 4 bases, 1 base remained unmatched. CDR3 DNA: TGTGCCAGCAGGGGGACAGGGAATCAGCCCCAGCATTTT. Protein: CASRGTGNQPQHF.

The genes are TRBV6-1 and TRBJ1-4; the D is unclear. V lost 8 bases and J lost 13, with 23 bases in between. The length of the CDR3 is 14 residues. In germline, CDR1 is MNHNS, CDR2 SASEGT. This chain's CDR3 is CASCFLLGGARLFF. The CDR3 region has the DNA TGTGCCAGCTGTTTCTTACTCGGAGGCGCGAGACTGTTTTTT.

V usage is TRBV28 and J usage is TRBJ2-7, with TRBD1 as a possible D gene (5 bases). The germline V and J ends were trimmed by 2 bases and 2 bases, with 13 bases remaining between them. Per germline, CDR1 MDHEN and CDR2 SYDVKM. This CDR3 is built from 15 residues. CDR3 sequence (DNA): TGTGCCAGCAGTTTAACTCCCAGGGCCGCCTACGAGCAGTACTTC. Amino acids: CASSLTPRAAYEQYF.

The J gene is TRBJ2-4, the V gene TRBV6-6, with 9 bases identical to TRBD1. CDR3 size: 16 residues. V shed 7 bases, J shed 0 bases, and the junction held 7 bases outside the gene matches. From germline, CDR1 is MNHNY and CDR2 SVGAGI (reference sequence). The CDR3 reads CASTGQGTLAKNIQYF. CDR3 sequence (DNA): TGTGCCAGCACCGGACAGGGGACCCTAGCCAAAAACATTCAGTACTTC.

The CDR3 coding sequence is TGTGCCAGCAGCTTGATTTTCTTGACGGGGGAAGAGACCCAGTACTTC. This encodes CASSLIFLTGEETQYF. The V call is TRBV5-4, the J call TRBJ2-5; D is possibly TRBD2 (6 bases). This CDR3 comprises 16 residues. Germline V gene data show CDR1 as SGHNT and CDR2 as YYREEE (reference sequence). The V and J ends lost 1 base and 3 bases respectively, with 16 bases between them. Based on the CDR3 plus reference TRBV5-4 and TRBJ2-5, the full variable domain is ETGVTQSPTHLIKTRGQQVTLRCSSQSGHNTVSWYQQALGQGPQFIFQYYREEENGRGNFPPRFSGLQFPNYSSELNVNALELDDSALYLCASSLIFLTGEETQYFGPGTRLLVL.

This chain joins TRBV15 and TRBJ1-1; the D gene is possibly TRBD1 (5 bases). The V gene lost 0 bases and the J gene lost 3 bases, with 11 bases spanning the gap. The germline V gene has CDR1 LNHNV and CDR2 YYDKDF (reference sequence). CDR3 length: 15 amino acids. The CDR3 DNA reads TGTGCCACCAGCAGAGATCTCGGCAGGGACACTGAAGCTTTCTTT. Protein product: CATSRDLGRDTEAFF.

In this sample, this clone turned up a few times. The rearrangement uses TRBV9 and TRBJ2-3; tentative D call: TRBD1 (5 bases). CDR3 length equals 14 residues. Trimming pared 3 bases from V and 1 base from J, leaving 9 bases between. Looked up from germline, CDR1 is SGDLS and CDR2 is YYNGEE. CDR3 loop: CASSADTRTDTQYF. CDR3 bases: TGTGCCAGCAGCGCGGACACTCGCACAGATACGCAGTATTTT. The full variable domain, with the rest looked up from reference TRBV9 and TRBJ2-3, is DSGVTQTPKHLITATGQRVTLRCSPRSGDLSVYWYQQSLDQGLQFLIQYYNGEERAKGNILERFSAQQFPDLHSELNLSSLELGDSALYFCASSADTRTDTQYFGPGTRLTVL.

V is TRBV10-3 and J is TRBJ2-3; TRBD2 matches 8 bases. The CDR3 consists of 14 residues. J gave up 2 bases and V 8 bases, and 6 bases lay outside the gene matches. CDR1 is ENHRY, CDR2 SYGVKD, per germline. The CDR3 bases are TGTGCCATCCAGGGGCGGGGGGTCACAGATACGCAGTATTTT. It codes for CAIQGRGVTDTQYF.

This chain uses TRBV7-9 with TRBJ2-5; 7 bases line up with TRBD1. V lost 4 bases to trimming and J lost 3 bases; unmatched junction nucleotides: 14. This CDR3 is built from 17 residues. Germline lookup yields CDR1 SEHNR and CDR2 FQNEAQ (reference sequence). The CDR3 here is CASSSINSRDREETQYF. The DNA for the CDR3 is TGTGCCAGCAGCTCGATCAATTCCCGGGACAGAGAAGAGACCCAGTACTTC. The full variable domain, its missing parts supplied by reference TRBV7-9 and TRBJ2-5, is DTGVSQNPRHKITKRGQNVTFRCDPISEHNRLYWYRQTLGQGPEFLTYFQNEAQLEKSRLLSDRFSAERPKGSFSTLEIQRTEQGDSAMYLCASSSINSRDREETQYFGPGTRLLVL.

This clone was detected once. The chain uses TRBV19 and TRBJ1-5, with D possibly matching TRBD1 (5 bases). CDR1 and CDR2 from the germline V gene are LNHDA and SQIVND (reference sequence). The CDR3 spans 16 residues. V was cut by 6 bases and J by 8 bases, with 23 bases left in between. CDR3 residues: CASSPPPGSGWKPQHF. For the CDR3, the DNA is TGTGCCAGTAGCCCACCCCCAGGGTCAGGATGGAAGCCCCAGCATTTT.

The genes are TRBV4-3 and TRBJ1-1; no reliable D call. Germline CDR1 is LGHNA and CDR2 is YSLEER. The length of the CDR3 is 15 residues. Trimming left V 0 bases short and J 3 bases short, with 11 bases between. The CDR3 coding sequence is TGCGCCAGCAGCCAAGATTTTGACAAATACACTGAAGCTTTCTTT. Translating it yields CASSQDFDKYTEAFF.

Only one count was recorded for this clone. This chain links TRBV10-3 with TRBJ1-2, with TRBD1 matching 7 bases. CDR3 length: 18 amino acids. From germline, CDR1 is ENHRY and CDR2 SYGVKD. The trim removed 3 bases at V and 1 base at J, leaving 14 bases unmatched. CDR3 amino acids: CAISDLRQGYSLNYGYTF. The CDR3 nucleotides are TGTGCCATCAGTGATCTGAGACAGGGTTACAGTCTTAACTATGGCTACACCTTC.

The chain uses TRBV30 and TRBJ1-1; the match to TRBD1 covers 7 bases. The CDR3 is made up of 14 amino acids. Trimming took 1 base from V and 4 from J; bases not matched to a gene: 6. CDR1 is GTSNPN and CDR2 is SVGIG in the germline V gene (reference sequence). CDR3 protein: CAWSGRGQVTEAFF. Here the CDR3 DNA reads TGTGCCTGGAGTGGACGAGGACAGGTCACTGAAGCTTTCTTT.

The gene calls are TRBV7-9 and TRBJ2-3; D not resolved. This CDR3 has 10 amino acids. CDR1 is SEHNR, CDR2 FQNEAQ, per germline (reference sequence). V was clipped by 10 bases and J by 4 bases, with 6 bases between them. The CDR3 here is CATTADTQYF. In DNA, the CDR3 is TGTGCCACCACGGCAGATACGCAGTATTTT.

This chain links TRBV5-4 with TRBJ2-1; a weak D match, TRBD2 (6 bases). V dropped 10 bases and J dropped 0 bases, with 20 bases sitting between them. The CDR3 extends over 16 amino acids. Germline loops: CDR1 SGHNT, CDR2 YYREEE (reference sequence). CDR3 amino acids: CASRGKLLDSYNEQFF. The CDR3 bases are TGTGCCTCTCGGGGGAAGCTTCTCGACTCCTACAATGAGCAGTTCTTC.